This TCR beta chain was identified in a study of control samples from healthy donors and cancer patients. V lost 4 bases, J lost 0 bases, and 10 bases lay in between. This CDR3 has 15 residues. Per germline, CDR1 SGHNT and CDR2 YYREEE (reference sequence). Repertoires were generated with immunoSEQ multiplex PCR, while TCRdb's copy carries only in-frame clones and drops some. The sample has approximately 70,000 clones, approximately 84% seen once. This TCR came from a woman aged 45-59 years in good health. The sample taken for sequencing was blood. The chain combines TRBV5-4 with TRBJ1-4; D possibly corresponds to TRBD1 (5 bases). The CDR3 sequence: CASSQGGATNEKLFF. In DNA form, the CDR3 reads TGTGCCAGCAGCCAGGGTGGAGCAACTAATGAAAAACTGTTTTTT.